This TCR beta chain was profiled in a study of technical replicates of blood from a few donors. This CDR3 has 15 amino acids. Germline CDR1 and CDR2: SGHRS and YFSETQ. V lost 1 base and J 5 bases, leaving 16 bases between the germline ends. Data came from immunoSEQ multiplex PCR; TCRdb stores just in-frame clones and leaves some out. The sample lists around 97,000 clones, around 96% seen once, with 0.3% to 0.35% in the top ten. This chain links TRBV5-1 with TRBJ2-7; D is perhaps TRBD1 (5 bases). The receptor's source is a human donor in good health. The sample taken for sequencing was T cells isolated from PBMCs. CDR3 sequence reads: CASSLRQFPVDEQYF. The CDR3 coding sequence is TGCGCCAGCAGCTTGAGACAGTTTCCGGTGGACGAGCAGTACTTC.